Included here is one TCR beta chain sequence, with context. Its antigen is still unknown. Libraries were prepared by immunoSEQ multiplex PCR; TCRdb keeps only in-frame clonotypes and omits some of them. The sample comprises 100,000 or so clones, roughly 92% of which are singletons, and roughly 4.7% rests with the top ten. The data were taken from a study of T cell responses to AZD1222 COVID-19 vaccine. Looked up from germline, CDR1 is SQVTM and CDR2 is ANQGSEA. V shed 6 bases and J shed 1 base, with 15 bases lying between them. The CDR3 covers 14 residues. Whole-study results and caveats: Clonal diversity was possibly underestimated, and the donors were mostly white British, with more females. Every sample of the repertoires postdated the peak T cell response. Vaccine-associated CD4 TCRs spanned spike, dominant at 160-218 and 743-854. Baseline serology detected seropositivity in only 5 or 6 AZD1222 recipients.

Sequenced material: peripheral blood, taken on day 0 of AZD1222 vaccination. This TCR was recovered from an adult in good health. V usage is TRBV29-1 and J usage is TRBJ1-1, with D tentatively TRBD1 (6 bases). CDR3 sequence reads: CSVLRGGENTEAFF. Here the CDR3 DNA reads TGCAGCGTCCTTAGGGGGGGGGAGAACACTGAAGCTTTCTTT. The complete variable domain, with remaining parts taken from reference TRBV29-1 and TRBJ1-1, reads SAVISQKPSRDICQRGTSLTIQCQVDSQVTMMFWYRQQPGQSLTLIATANQGSEATYESGFVIDKFPISRPNLTFSTLTVSNMSPEDSSIYLCSVLRGGENTEAFFGQGTRLTVV.